This entry describes one TCR beta chain. The sample is drawn from a study of blood T cell repertoires in COVID-19. Study context: Donors in the United States, Italy and Spain gave samples during acute or convalescent COVID-19. The cDNA or gDNA used as material had been derived from T cells, B-cell-depleted T cells, or PBMCs.

V was clipped by 6 bases and J by 7 bases, with 15 bases between them. The CDR3 totals 13 residues. In germline, CDR1 is MNHNY, CDR2 SVGAGI (reference sequence). In the authors' methods: Nucleated cell counts were estimated from reference gene primer amplification. Produced via immunoSEQ multiplex PCR; TCRdb's table is partial and in-frame only. The V and J calls and the clone size are those of that table, but D and trimming were determined from the DNA. In the table there are 120,000 or so clones, 78% of which are singletons. The rearrangement uses TRBV6-6 and TRBJ1-2, with D hard to call. The source of this sequence is a man aged 65 to 85 with acute or convalescent COVID-19. The sequencing input was peripheral blood. The CDR3 sequence is CASSQTKVSGYTF. CDR3 in DNA: TGTGCCAGCAGCCAAACAAAAGTCAGTGGCTACACCTTC.